This T cell receptor beta chain was observed in a study of CD8 T cells in Susac syndrome. CDR3 length: 18 residues. Per germline, CDR1 MNHEY and CDR2 SMNVEV (reference sequence). Trimming removed 6 bases from V and 4 bases from J, with 26 bases in between. Reverse transcription of about 0.45 to 1 ug RNA was performed with random hexamers. TCRdb re-derived calls from the immunoSEQ multiplex PCR reads in MiXCR, one entry per CDR3 protein. The sample holds 400,000 to 550,000 distinct CDR3 sequences; around 85% are singletons and the top ten take about 0.12%. The chain joins TRBV27 to TRBJ2-3; D may be TRBD2 (7 bases). This clonotype originated in a human donor with multiple sclerosis. Sequencing used CD8+ T cells from PBMCs. The CDR3 is CASSRRVSGLGGADTQYF. The CDR3 DNA sequence: TGTGCCAGCAGCAGGAGGGTCAGCGGCTTAGGGGGGGCAGATACGCAGTATTTT.